The present T cell receptor (beta chain) was sequenced within a study of blood T cell repertoires in COVID-19 (dated by TCRdb to the early 2020s). For context, the study as a whole: The collaborator samples originated in the United States, Italy and Spain and spanned the acute and convalescent phases of COVID-19. The material from the prospective study consisted of cDNA or gDNA derived from T cells, B-cell-depleted T cells, or PBMCs. The dataset comprised deeply sampled blood TCRbeta repertoires from subjects exposed to, actively infected with, or recovered from COVID-19. A freely available public database, intended as a resource for researchers studying the immune response to SARS-CoV-2, is where the repertoires were released. The samples were drawn from two sources: the first 160 participants of the ongoing ImmuneRACE study, and 1,200 or so subjects contributed by 6 global collaborators. The sample metadata nearly always contained a de-identified subject ID, COVID-19 status, age in years and sex. Where HLA class I and class II types were available, the types were taken from metadata supplied by the sample provider, not from assay-based typing.

TCRbeta CDR3 regions were amplified from genomic DNA by means of the immunoSEQ Assay, a bias-controlled multiplex PCR. As for the authors' bioinformatics: The number of nucleated cells in each sample was estimated from the amplification of reference gene primers within the assay. To quantify the absolute abundance of each unique TCRbeta CDR3 rearrangement, sequence reads were collapsed and filtered. Productive Simpson clonality was computed per sample as the square root of Simpson's diversity index over productive rearrangements. Not all clones reach the TCRdb copy of this immuneACCESS table, which keeps in-frame sequences only. Checked studies attribute under half of the gap to unresolved V genes and leave the rest unexplained. V and J calls and clone size come straight from that table; D and trimming were deduced from the DNA. The sample table contains 150,000 or so clones; only one count was recorded for around three quarters of them. The ten largest clones add up to roughly 1.5% of the sample.

The CDR3 starts with the cysteine, ends with the phenylalanine, and has 14 residues. The entry retains the CDR3 DNA only, 42 bases that are in frame from base 1. The germline V gene encodes CDR1 KGHSH and CDR2 LQKENI. The junction carries 10 bases between V and J, which are trimmed by 4 bases and 0 bases respectively. About this clone itself: The antigen it recognizes is unknown. No clone much larger than this one lies a single base away; base qualities are absent.

The collaborating institutions used their own protocols to collect whole blood in K2EDTA tubes. For TCRbeta analysis, collaborator samples were shipped as frozen whole blood, as isolated PBMCs, or as DNA extracted from either sample type. What the study reported, not specific to this receptor: How much clinical and demographic metadata was included differed by source and by participant, and the metadata was provided uncurated.

Sample: peripheral blood. Rearrangement joined TRBV18 to TRBJ2-7; a weak D assignment points to TRBD2 (5 bases agree). This receptor was taken from a man at least 80 years old with acute or convalescent COVID-19. CDR3 region: CASSRPGSSYEQYF. The DNA sequence reads TGTGCCAGCTCACGGCCGGGGAGCTCCTACGAGCAGTACTTC.